In this sample, the clone carrying this TCR beta chain turned up a few times. Its antigen is not known. These data come from a study of T cell repertoires in cytomegalovirus infection. General study results and limits: CMV-specific TCR beta clonotypes restricted by HLA-C dominated the ex vivo response.

This CDR3 comprises 14 residues. The V and J ends lost 5 bases and 5 bases, in that order; junction bases with no gene match: 7. CDR1 is SGHAT, CDR2 FQNNGV, per germline. TCRdb used MiXCR to reprocess the reads, holding one entry per CDR3 protein. This table has roughly 500,000 distinct CDR3 sequences, about 17% appearing once. The specimen was CD8+ T cells from PBMCs. The J gene is TRBJ1-1, the V gene TRBV11-2; 8 bases fit TRBD1. The sequence was obtained from a human donor in good health (CMV status not recorded). Some clones in this sample may be carry-over from other donors' samples. Here the CDR3 reads CASSPDREGTEAFF. In DNA, the CDR3 is TGTGCCAGCAGCCCGGACAGGGAAGGTACTGAAGCTTTCTTT.